This T cell receptor (beta chain) was sequenced for a study of T cell responses to AZD1222 COVID-19 vaccine. Study-wide results and limits: Only 5 or 6 AZD1222 recipients were seropositive at baseline. Unmutated variant regions are reportedly the target of nearly half of TCRs that are spike-specific.

Assay used: immunoSEQ multiplex PCR; TCRdb lists only in-frame clones, some missing. Here the sample spans 110,000 to 150,000 clones, roughly 91% being singletons. In regard to this clone: Its antigen is unidentified.

This clonotype was sampled from an adult in good health. The source was peripheral blood, collected on day 0 of AZD1222 vaccination.

CDR3 in DNA: TGTGCCTGGGATATCGGCGGGGGATTCTACGAGCAGTACTTC. Protein sequence: CAWDIGGGFYEQYF. The chain links TRBV30 to TRBJ2-7, with 7 bases fitting TRBD2. Germline CDR1 and CDR2: GTSNPN and SVGIG (reference sequence). V trimming: 5 bases; J trimming: 3 bases; junction bases outside the gene matches: 10. The CDR3 length is 14 residues.